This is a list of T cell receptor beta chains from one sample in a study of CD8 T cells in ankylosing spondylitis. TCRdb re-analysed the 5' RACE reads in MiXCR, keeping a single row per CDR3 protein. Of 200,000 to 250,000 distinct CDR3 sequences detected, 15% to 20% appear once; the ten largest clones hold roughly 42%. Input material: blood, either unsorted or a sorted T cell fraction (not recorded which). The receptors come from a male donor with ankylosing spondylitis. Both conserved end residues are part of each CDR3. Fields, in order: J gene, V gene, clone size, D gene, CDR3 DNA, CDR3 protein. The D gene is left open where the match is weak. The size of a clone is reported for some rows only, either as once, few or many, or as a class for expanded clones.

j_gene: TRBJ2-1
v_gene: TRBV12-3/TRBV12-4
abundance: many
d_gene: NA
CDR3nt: TGTGCCAGCAGTTTTGGAGACTCCTACAATGAGCAGTTCTTC
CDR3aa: CASSFGDSYNEQFF

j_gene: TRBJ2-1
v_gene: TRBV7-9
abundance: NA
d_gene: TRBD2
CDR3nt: TGTGCCAGCAGCCCCGGGGAGGGAGTCTACAATGAGCAGTTCTTC
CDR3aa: CASSPGEGVYNEQFF

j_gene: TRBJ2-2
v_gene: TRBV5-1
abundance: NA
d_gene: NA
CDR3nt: TGCGCCAGCAGCTTCGAGGGGAGCGGGGAGCTGTTTTTT
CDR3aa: CASSFEGSGELFF

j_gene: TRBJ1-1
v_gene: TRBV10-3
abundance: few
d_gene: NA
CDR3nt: TGTGCCATCAATAGTCTGGCGACCACTGAAGCTTTCTTT
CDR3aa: CAINSLATTEAFF

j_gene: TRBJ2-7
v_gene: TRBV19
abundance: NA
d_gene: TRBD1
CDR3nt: TGTGCCACCGCCGTCCGGGACAGCCCGTACGAGCAGTACTTC
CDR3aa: CATAVRDSPYEQYF

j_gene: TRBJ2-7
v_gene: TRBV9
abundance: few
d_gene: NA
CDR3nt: TGTGCCAGCAGTGTAGGGACCGAGCTCGAGCAGTACTTC
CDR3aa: CASSVGTELEQYF

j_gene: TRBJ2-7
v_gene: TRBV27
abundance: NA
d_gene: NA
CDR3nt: TGTGCCAGCAGTTTATCGGACAGACCTTACGAGCAGTACTTC
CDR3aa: CASSLSDRPYEQYF

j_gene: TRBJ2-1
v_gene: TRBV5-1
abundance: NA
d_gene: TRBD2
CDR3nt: TGCGCCAGCAGCCCCGGGACTAGCGGGAGAAACGCCTACAATGAGCAGTTCTTC
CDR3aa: CASSPGTSGRNAYNEQFF

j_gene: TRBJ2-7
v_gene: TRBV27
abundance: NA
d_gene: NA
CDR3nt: TGTGCCAGCAGTCTATTAGGTGGCGAGCAGTACTTC
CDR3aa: CASSLLGGEQYF

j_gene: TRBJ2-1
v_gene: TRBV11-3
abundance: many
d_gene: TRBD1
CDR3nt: TGTGCCAGCAGGGGGGACAGGGACTACAATGAGCAGTTCTTC
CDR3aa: CASRGDRDYNEQFF

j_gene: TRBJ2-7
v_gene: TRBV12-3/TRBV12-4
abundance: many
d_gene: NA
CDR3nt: TGTGCCAGCAGTTCCTCGGGGTACGAGCAGTACTTC
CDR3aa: CASSSSGYEQYF

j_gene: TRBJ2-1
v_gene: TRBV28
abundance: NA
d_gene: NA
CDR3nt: TGTGCCAGCAGTTTATCAGGGAACCGGGTTTCCTACAATGAGCAGTTCTTC
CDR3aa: CASSLSGNRVSYNEQFF

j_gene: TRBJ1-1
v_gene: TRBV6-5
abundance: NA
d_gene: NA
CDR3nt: TGTGCCAGCAGTTACCCGGGACAATTGAACACTGAAGCTTTCTTT
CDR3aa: CASSYPGQLNTEAFF

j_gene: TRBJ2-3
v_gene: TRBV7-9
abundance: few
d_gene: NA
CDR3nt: TGTGCCAGCAGCTCCTCAAACACAGATACGCAGTATTTT
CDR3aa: CASSSSNTDTQYF

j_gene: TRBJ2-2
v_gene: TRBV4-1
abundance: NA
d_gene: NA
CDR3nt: TGCGCCAGCAGCCAAGCCCTGGCCGGGGAGCTGTTTTTT
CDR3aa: CASSQALAGELFF

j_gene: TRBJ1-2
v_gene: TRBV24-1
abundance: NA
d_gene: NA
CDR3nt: TGTGCCACCAGTGTAACTGCAGACAACTATGGCTACACCTTC
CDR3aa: CATSVTADNYGYTF

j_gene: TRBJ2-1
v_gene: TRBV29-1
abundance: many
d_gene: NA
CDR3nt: TGCAGCGTTGATCGGGGTTTCTTCTACAATGAGCAGTTCTTC
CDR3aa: CSVDRGFFYNEQFF

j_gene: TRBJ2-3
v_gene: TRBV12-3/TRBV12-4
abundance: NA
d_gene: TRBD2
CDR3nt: TGTGCCAGCAGCTGGGGACTAGCTGATCCCTCGCAGTATTTT
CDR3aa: CASSWGLADPSQYF

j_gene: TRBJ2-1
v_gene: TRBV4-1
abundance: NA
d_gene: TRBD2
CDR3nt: TGCGCCAGCAGCCAGATAGCGGGAGTGCGCGATGAGCAGTTCTTC
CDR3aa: CASSQIAGVRDEQFF

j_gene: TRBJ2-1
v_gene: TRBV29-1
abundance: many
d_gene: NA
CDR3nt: TGCAGCGCCCCAGTGGGGGCTTACTACAATGAGCAGTTCTTC
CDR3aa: CSAPVGAYYNEQFF

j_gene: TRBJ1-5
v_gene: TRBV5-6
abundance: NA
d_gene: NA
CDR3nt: TGTGCCAGCAGCTTGGGAGCAGATCAGCCCCAGCATTTT
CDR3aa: CASSLGADQPQHF

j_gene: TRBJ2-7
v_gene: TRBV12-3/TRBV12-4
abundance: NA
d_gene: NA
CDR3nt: TGTGCCAGCGAGGTTGGGGGGTCCTACGAGCAGTACTTC
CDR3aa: CASEVGGSYEQYF

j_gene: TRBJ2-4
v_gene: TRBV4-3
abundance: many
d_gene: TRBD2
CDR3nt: TGCGCCAGCAGCCAAGATTTTGGAGCGGGAGTAAACATTCAGTACTTC
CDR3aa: CASSQDFGAGVNIQYF

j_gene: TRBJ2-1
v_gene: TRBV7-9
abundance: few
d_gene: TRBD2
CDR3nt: TGTGCCAGCAGCCAGACTAGCGGGAGGGGTTACAATGAGCAGTTCTTC
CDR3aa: CASSQTSGRGYNEQFF

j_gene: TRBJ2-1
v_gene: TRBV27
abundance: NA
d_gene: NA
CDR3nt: TGTGCCAGCAGTTGGGACGGCGGCTCCTACAATGAGCAGTTCTTC
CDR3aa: CASSWDGGSYNEQFF

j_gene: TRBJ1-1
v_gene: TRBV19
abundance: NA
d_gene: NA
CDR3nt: TGTGCCAGTTCAGCCTTAACGACTCCTATGAACACTGAAGCTTTCTTT
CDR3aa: CASSALTTPMNTEAFF

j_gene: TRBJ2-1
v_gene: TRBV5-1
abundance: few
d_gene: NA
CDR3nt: TGCGCCAGCAGCGTAGACCCGAGCTCCTACAATGAGCAGTTCTTC
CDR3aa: CASSVDPSSYNEQFF

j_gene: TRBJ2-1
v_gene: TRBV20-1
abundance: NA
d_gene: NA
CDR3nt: TGCAGTGCTAGAGATGGGTCCGGATTGAAGCAGTTCTTC
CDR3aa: CSARDGSGLKQFF

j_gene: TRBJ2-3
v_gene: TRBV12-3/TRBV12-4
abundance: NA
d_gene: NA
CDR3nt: TGTGCCAGCAGTTCCAGGGGTTACTCGACAGATACGCAGTATTTT
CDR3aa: CASSSRGYSTDTQYF

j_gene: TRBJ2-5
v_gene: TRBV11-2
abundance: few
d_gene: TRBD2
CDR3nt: TGTGCCAGCAGCAGACTAGCGGGAGGGAGTGAGACCCAGTACTTC
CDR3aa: CASSRLAGGSETQYF

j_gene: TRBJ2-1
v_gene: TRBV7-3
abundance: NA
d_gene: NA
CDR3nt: TGTGCCAGCAGCTTGGTATCCGATGAGCAGTTCTTC
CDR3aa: CASSLVSDEQFF

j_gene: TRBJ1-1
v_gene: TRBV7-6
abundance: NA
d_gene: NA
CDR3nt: TGTGCCAGCAGCTTAGCCGTGCAAGGAAACACTGAAGCTTTCTTT
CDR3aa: CASSLAVQGNTEAFF

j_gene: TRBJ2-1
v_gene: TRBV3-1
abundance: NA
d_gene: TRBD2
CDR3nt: TGTGCCAGCAGCCATGAGACTAGCCTATCTAGCTCCTACAATGAGCAGTTCTTC
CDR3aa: CASSHETSLSSSYNEQFF

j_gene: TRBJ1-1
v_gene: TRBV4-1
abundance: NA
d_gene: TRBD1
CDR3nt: TGCGCCAGCAGCCACGGACAGGGACGAAACACTGAAGCTTTCTTT
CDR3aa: CASSHGQGRNTEAFF

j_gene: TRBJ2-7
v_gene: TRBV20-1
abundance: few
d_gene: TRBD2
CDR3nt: TGCAGTGCTAGGTCGCGGGAGGCCCTCTCCTACGAGCAGTACTTC
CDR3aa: CSARSREALSYEQYF

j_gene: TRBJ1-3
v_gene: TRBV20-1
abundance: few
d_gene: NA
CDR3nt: TGCAGTGCACACCGCGGAGGGGGAGGAAACACCATATATTTT
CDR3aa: CSAHRGGGGNTIYF

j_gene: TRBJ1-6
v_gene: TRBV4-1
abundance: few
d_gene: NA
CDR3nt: TGCGCCAGCAGCCGGGGGACGCTGGGAAATTCACCCCTCCACTTT
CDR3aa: CASSRGTLGNSPLHF

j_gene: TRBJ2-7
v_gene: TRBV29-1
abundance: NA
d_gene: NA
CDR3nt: TGCAGCGTTTTTAGCGGCTACGAGCAGTACTTC
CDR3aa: CSVFSGYEQYF

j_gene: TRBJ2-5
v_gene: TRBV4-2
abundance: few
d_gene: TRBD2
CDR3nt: TGTGCCAGCAGCCAAGAGTTACTAGCGGGTGAGGAGACCCAGTACTTC
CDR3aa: CASSQELLAGEETQYF

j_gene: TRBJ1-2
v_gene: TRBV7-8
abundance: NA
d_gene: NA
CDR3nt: TGTGCCAGCAGCTTAGAGCCGGTGGGCGACTATGGCTACACCTTC
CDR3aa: CASSLEPVGDYGYTF

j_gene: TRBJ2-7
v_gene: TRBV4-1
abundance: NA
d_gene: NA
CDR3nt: TGCGCCAGCAGCCAAGGTCTGGTCTACGAGCAGTACTTC
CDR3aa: CASSQGLVYEQYF

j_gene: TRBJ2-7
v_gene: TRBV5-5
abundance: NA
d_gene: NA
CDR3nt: TGTGCCAGCAGCTTGGATTTAGGGAGCCACGAGCAGTACTTC
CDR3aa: CASSLDLGSHEQYF

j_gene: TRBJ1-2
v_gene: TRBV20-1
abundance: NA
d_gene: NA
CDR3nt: TGCAGTGCTAGAGCCGGATGGGGGGCTTCGCAAGGCTACACCTTC
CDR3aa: CSARAGWGASQGYTF

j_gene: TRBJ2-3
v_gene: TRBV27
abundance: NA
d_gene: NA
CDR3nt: TGTGCCAGCAGTGCAACTAGTTACAGCACAGATACGCAGTTTTTT
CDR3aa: CASSATSYSTDTQFF

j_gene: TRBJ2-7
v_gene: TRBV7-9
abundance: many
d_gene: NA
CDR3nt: TGTGCCAGCAGTGACTCCGGGGTTGGCGAGCAGTACTTC
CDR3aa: CASSDSGVGEQYF

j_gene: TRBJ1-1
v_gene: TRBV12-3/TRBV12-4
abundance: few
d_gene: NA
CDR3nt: TGTGCCAGCAGTGACGATTACGGCACTGAAGCTTTCTTT
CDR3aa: CASSDDYGTEAFF

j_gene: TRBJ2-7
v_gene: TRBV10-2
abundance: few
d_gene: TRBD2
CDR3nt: TGCGCCAGCAGTGTGCTCCGGGGGGCCTACGAGCAGTACTTC
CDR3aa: CASSVLRGAYEQYF

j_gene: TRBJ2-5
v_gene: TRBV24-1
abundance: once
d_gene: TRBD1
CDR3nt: TGTGCCACCAGTGATGGGGACAGGGGTGGTGAGACCCAGTACTTC
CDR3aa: CATSDGDRGGETQYF

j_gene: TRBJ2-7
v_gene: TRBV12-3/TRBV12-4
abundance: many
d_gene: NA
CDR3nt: TGTGCCAGCAGTGCCTACGGGGGGCGCGTCTACGAGCAGTACTTC
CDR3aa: CASSAYGGRVYEQYF

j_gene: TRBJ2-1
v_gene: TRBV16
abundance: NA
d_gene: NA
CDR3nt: TGTGCCAGCAGCCAATGGGGGGGCAATCAGGAGCAGTTCTTC
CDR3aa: CASSQWGGNQEQFF